Below are 12 T cell receptor beta chains sequenced from a single sample in a study of shared clonotypes between healthy human individuals. Profiled with immunoSEQ multiplex PCR; TCRdb holds only in-frame clones, not every one. The sample carries about 2.4 million clones, approximately 93% recorded once. The sample was naive CD4+ T cells from PBMCs. Subset noted: CD45RA+ positively selected. The receptors here all came from a young man in good health. Some clones in this sample may be carry-over from other donors' samples.

The rearrangement links TRBV14 to TRBJ2-6; TRBD2 agrees at 9 bases. The J segment lost 0 bases and the V segment lost 4 bases, leaving 10 bases of the junction unmatched. The CDR3 has 19 amino acids. The germline gives CDR1 SGHDN, CDR2 FVKESK. The CDR3 nucleotides are TGTGCCAGCAGCCCGCTAGCGGGAAGGGGACGCTCTGGGGCCAACGTCCTGACTTTC. It translates to CASSPLAGRGRSGANVLTF.

The V and J genes are TRBV28 and TRBJ1-1; D remains unclear. Germline CDR1 and CDR2: MDHEN and SYDVKM. Trimming pared 6 bases from V and 5 bases from J, leaving 16 bases between. The CDR3 extends over 14 amino acids. CDR3 in DNA: TGTGCCAGCAGCCCAGTGGGGAAACTGACTGAAGCTTTCTTT. Its translation: CASSPVGKLTEAFF.

V is TRBV5-1 and J is TRBJ1-1, with D unclear. CDR3 length equals 13 residues. Germline V gene lookup returns CDR1 SGHRS and CDR2 YFSETQ. Trimming left V 0 bases short and J 6 bases short, with 9 bases between. CDR3 region: CASSLGQTSEAFF. DNA of the CDR3: TGCGCCAGCAGCTTGGGCCAGACCTCTGAAGCTTTCTTT.

This clone was seen once. The V and J genes are TRBV5-1 and TRBJ2-7, with D possibly matching TRBD1 (5 bases). V was clipped by 0 bases and J by 2 bases, with 9 bases between them. This CDR3 contains 14 residues. Germline assignment: CDR1 SGHRS and CDR2 YFSETQ. Written as DNA, the CDR3 is TGCGCCAGCAGCTTGGATACAGGCACCTACGAGCAGTACTTC. It encodes CASSLDTGTYEQYF.

This sequence joins TRBV29-1 and TRBJ1-2; D is ambiguous. The V end lost 4 bases, the J end lost 13 bases, and 16 bases lay between the germline ends. CDR1 and CDR2 from the germline V gene are SQVTM and ANQGSEA. The CDR3 is 11 residues long. The CDR3: CSVGSGPAGTF. Here the CDR3 DNA reads TGCAGCGTTGGGTCGGGTCCTGCGGGCACCTTC.

Note on this clone: Other DNA sequences in this sample translate to the same CDR3. V and J are TRBV9 and TRBJ1-2; D is ambiguous. Germline V gives CDR1 SGDLS, CDR2 YYNGEE. V was cut by 0 bases and J by 4 bases, with 10 bases left in between. The CDR3 is 14 amino acids. Here the CDR3 reads CASSVGEGSYGYTF. As DNA, the CDR3 is TGTGCCAGCAGCGTAGGGGAAGGTTCCTATGGCTACACCTTC.

The chain is built from TRBV9 and TRBJ2-4; TRBD2 matches 11 bases. J gave up 0 bases and V 0 bases, and 8 bases lay outside the gene matches. The CDR3 is 19 residues long. The germline gives CDR1 SGDLS, CDR2 YYNGEE. The CDR3 here is CASSVDGSGRGIAKNIQYF. In DNA, the CDR3 is TGTGCCAGCAGCGTAGATGGTAGCGGGAGGGGGATAGCCAAAAACATTCAGTACTTC.

The chain couples TRBV27 to TRBJ2-5, with D unclear. The V gene lost 8 bases and the J gene lost 4 bases, with 2 bases spanning the gap. There are 9 residues in the CDR3. Germline V lookup: CDR1 MNHEY, CDR2 SMNVEV (reference sequence). The CDR3 sequence is CASGETQYF. DNA of the CDR3: TGTGCCAGCGGAGAGACCCAGTACTTC.

The chain combines TRBV5-1 with TRBJ2-3, with D perhaps given as TRBD1 or TRBD2 (5 bases each). The CDR3 contains 16 residues. Per germline, CDR1 SGHRS and CDR2 YFSETQ. V dropped 5 bases and J dropped 2 bases, with 18 bases sitting between them. CDR3 amino acids: CASRPTSGRPTDTQYF. As DNA, the CDR3 is TGCGCCAGCAGACCGACCTCGGGACGGCCCACAGATACGCAGTATTTT. Looking up the rest from reference TRBV5-1 and TRBJ2-3 gives the full variable domain: KAGVTQTPRYLIKTRGQQVTLSCSPISGHRSVSWYQQTPGQGLQFLFEYFSETQRNKGNFPGRFSGRQFSNSRSEMNVSTLELGDSALYLCASRPTSGRPTDTQYFGPGTRLTVL.

The chain combines TRBV5-5 with TRBJ1-4, with 11 positions matching TRBD1. Unmatched junction bases numbered 6, after V lost 4 bases and J lost 7 bases. There are 15 residues in the CDR3. Germline CDR1 is SGHKS and CDR2 is YYEKEE (reference sequence). The CDR3 sequence: CASSPGTGGGEKLFF. The CDR3 DNA is TGTGCCAGCAGCCCTGGGACAGGGGGAGGTGAAAAACTGTTTTTT.

The chain combines TRBV28 with TRBJ2-5; possible D gene TRBD1, 6 bases. The V gene lost 3 bases and the J gene lost 4 bases, with 15 bases spanning the gap. Germline V gene lookup returns CDR1 MDHEN and CDR2 SYDVKM. There are 15 residues in the CDR3. In nucleotides, the CDR3 is TGTGCCAGCAGTTTCCGACAGGTTGTAGGAGAGACCCAGTACTTC. Its protein product is CASSFRQVVGETQYF.

This clone appeared a single time. The chain has TRBV11-3 and TRBJ2-5, with D tentatively TRBD1 or TRBD2 (5 bases each). Germline values: CDR1 SGHNT, CDR2 YENEEA. The CDR3 extends over 13 amino acids. V was cut by 1 base and J by 5 bases, with 8 bases left in between. For the CDR3, the DNA is TGTGCCAGCAGCTTAGGCGAGGGGGAGACCCAGTACTTC. Protein: CASSLGEGETQYF.